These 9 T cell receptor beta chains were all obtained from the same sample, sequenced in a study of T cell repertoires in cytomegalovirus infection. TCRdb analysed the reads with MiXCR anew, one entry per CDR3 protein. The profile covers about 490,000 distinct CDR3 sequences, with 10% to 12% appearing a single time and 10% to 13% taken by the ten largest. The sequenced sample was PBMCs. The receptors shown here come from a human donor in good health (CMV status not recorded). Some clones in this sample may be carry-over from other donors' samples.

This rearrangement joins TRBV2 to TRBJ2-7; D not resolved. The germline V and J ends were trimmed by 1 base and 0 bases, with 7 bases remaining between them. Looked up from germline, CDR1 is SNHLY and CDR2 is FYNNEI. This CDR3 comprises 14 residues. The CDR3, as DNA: TGTGCCAGCAGTGAAGAACTGACCTCCTACGAGCAGTACTTC. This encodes CASSEELTSYEQYF.

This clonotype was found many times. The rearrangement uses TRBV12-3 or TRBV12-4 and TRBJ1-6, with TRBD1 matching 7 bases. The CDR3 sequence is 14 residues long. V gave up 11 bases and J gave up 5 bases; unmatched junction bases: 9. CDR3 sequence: CAGDGQVHNSPLHF. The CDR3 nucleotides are TGTGCCGGGGACGGACAGGTACATAATTCACCCCTCCACTTT.

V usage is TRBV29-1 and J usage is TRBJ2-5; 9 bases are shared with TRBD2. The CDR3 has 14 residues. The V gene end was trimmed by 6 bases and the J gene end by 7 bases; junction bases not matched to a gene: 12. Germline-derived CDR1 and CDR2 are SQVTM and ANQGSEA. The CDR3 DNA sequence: TGCAGCGTGATCGGGACTAGCATTCGGGGGACCCAGTACTTC. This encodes CSVIGTSIRGTQYF.

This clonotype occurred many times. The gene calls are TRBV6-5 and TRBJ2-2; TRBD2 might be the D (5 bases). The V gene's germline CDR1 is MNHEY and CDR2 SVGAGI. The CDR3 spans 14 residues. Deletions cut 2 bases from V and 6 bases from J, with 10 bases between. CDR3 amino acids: CASSYEGHAGELFF. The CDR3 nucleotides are TGTGCCAGCAGTTACGAGGGCCACGCCGGGGAGCTGTTTTTT.

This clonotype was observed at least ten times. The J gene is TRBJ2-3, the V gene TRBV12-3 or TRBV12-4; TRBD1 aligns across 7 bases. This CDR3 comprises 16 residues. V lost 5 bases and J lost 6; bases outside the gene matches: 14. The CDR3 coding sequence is TGTGCCAGCAGTCCCCGGGACAGCCCCATCGGGGATACGCAGTATTTT. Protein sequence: CASSPRDSPIGDTQYF.

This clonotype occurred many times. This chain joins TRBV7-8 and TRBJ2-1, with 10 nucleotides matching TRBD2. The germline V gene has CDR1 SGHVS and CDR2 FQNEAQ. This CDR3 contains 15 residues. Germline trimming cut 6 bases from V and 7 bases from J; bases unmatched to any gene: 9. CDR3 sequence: CASSSSGGAGNEQFF. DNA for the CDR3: TGTGCCAGCAGTTCCAGCGGGGGGGCGGGAAATGAGCAGTTCTTC.

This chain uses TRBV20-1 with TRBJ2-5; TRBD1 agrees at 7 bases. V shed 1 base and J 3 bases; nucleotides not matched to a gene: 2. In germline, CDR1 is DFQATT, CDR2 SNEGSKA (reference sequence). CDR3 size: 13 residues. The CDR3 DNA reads TGCAGTGCTAGAGCCGGGACAGAAGAGACCCAGTACTTC. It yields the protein CSARAGTEETQYF.

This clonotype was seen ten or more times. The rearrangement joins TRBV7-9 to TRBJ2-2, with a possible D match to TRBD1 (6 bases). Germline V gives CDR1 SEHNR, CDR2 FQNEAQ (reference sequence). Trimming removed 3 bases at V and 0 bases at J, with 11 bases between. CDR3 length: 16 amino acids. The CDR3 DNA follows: TGTGCCAGCAGCTTCCAGGGGACCCCGAACACCGGGGAGCTGTTTTTT. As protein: CASSFQGTPNTGELFF.

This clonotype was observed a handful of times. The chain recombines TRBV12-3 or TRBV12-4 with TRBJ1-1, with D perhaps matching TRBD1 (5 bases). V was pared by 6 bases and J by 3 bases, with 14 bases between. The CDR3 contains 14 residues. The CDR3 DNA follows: TGTGCCAGCAGCCTAGATTGGGGGGACACTGAAGCTTTCTTT. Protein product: CASSLDWGDTEAFF.